A selection of T cell receptor beta chains follows, all from one sample in a study of blood T cell repertoires in COVID-19. This table comes from immunoSEQ multiplex PCR, and its TCRdb copy is limited to in-frame clones, with some not included. Found here are 100,000 to 150,000 clones, 60% to 80% of them singletons; the top ten hold 7.9%. Sequenced material: peripheral blood. The receptors come from a human donor in a cohort sampled during active COVID-19. CDR3s include the opening cysteine and the closing phenylalanine or tryptophan. The order of the fields is CDR3 length, D gene, clone size, J gene, V gene, CDR3 DNA, CDR3 protein. D genes are given only for firm matches. Expanded clones are given a class, and other clones once, few, many or no size at all.

len: 14
d_gene: TRBD2
abundance: few
j_gene: TRBJ2-7
v_gene: TRBV30
CDR3nt: TGTGCCTGGAGTTTCTCTAGCGGGAGGAACGAGCAGTACTTC
CDR3aa: CAWSFSSGRNEQYF

len: 16
d_gene: NA
abundance: NA
j_gene: TRBJ1-2
v_gene: TRBV6-1
CDR3nt: TGTGCCAGCAGTGAATTTAGGGACACAGCTAACTATGGCTACACCTTC
CDR3aa: CASSEFRDTANYGYTF

len: 15
d_gene: NA
abundance: few
j_gene: TRBJ1-5
v_gene: TRBV5-8
CDR3nt: TGTGCCAGCAGCGATGCAGTAAATAGCAATCAGCCCCAGCATTTT
CDR3aa: CASSDAVNSNQPQHF

len: 13
d_gene: TRBD2
abundance: NA
j_gene: TRBJ2-7
v_gene: TRBV27
CDR3nt: TGTGCCAGCCTTGGGGGGGACTCCTACGAGCAGTACTTC
CDR3aa: CASLGGDSYEQYF

len: 14
d_gene: NA
abundance: NA
j_gene: TRBJ2-7
v_gene: TRBV2
CDR3nt: TGTGCCAGCAGTCCGGCAGGGTTGGAGTACGAGCAGTACTTC
CDR3aa: CASSPAGLEYEQYF

len: 15
d_gene: NA
abundance: once
j_gene: TRBJ2-7
v_gene: TRBV18
CDR3nt: TGTGCCAGCTCACCGGGGGGGGCGGAGACCTACGAGCAGTACTTC
CDR3aa: CASSPGGAETYEQYF

len: 16
d_gene: NA
abundance: NA
j_gene: TRBJ2-6
v_gene: TRBV3-1/TRBV3-2
CDR3nt: TGTGCCAGCAGCTTCACAGGTATCTCTGGGGCCAACGTCCTGACTTTC
CDR3aa: CASSFTGISGANVLTF

len: 15
d_gene: NA
abundance: once
j_gene: TRBJ1-4
v_gene: TRBV18
CDR3nt: TGTGCCAGCTCACCCAGGGGAACAACTAATGAAAAACTGTTTTTT
CDR3aa: CASSPRGTTNEKLFF

len: 15
d_gene: TRBD1
abundance: NA
j_gene: TRBJ2-7
v_gene: TRBV5-1
CDR3nt: TGCGCCAGCAGCTTGGGGACAGGGTGGGTTTCCGAGCAGTACTTC
CDR3aa: CASSLGTGWVSEQYF

len: 13
d_gene: TRBD1
abundance: NA
j_gene: TRBJ2-7
v_gene: TRBV29-1
CDR3nt: TGCAGCGCGAGGACAGGGTATACCTACGAGCAGTACTTC
CDR3aa: CSARTGYTYEQYF

len: 16
d_gene: TRBD1
abundance: NA
j_gene: TRBJ1-1
v_gene: TRBV19
CDR3nt: TGTGCCAGTAGTATACCCCAGGGCCAGGGGGACACTGAAGCTTTCTTT
CDR3aa: CASSIPQGQGDTEAFF

len: 15
d_gene: TRBD2
abundance: NA
j_gene: TRBJ2-7
v_gene: TRBV28
CDR3nt: TGTGCCAGCAGTTTCCCCGCGTCCGGGGGGGACGAGCAGTACTTC
CDR3aa: CASSFPASGGDEQYF

len: 13
d_gene: TRBD1
abundance: few
j_gene: TRBJ1-1
v_gene: TRBV28
CDR3nt: TGTGCCAGCAGTAGCGGACAGGGGACTGAAGCTTTCTTT
CDR3aa: CASSSGQGTEAFF

len: 15
d_gene: TRBD2
abundance: NA
j_gene: TRBJ2-1
v_gene: TRBV10-3
CDR3nt: TGTGCCATCTCGAAGGGCGGGAGGGCTATCGATGAGCAGTTCTTC
CDR3aa: CAISKGGRAIDEQFF

len: 17
d_gene: NA
abundance: once
j_gene: TRBJ2-7
v_gene: TRBV5-1
CDR3nt: TGCGCCAGCAGCCACCGCCAGGGGGGACTCCGGACCTACGAGCAGTACTTC
CDR3aa: CASSHRQGGLRTYEQYF

len: 13
d_gene: TRBD2
abundance: few
j_gene: TRBJ2-7
v_gene: TRBV11-3
CDR3nt: TGTGCCAGCAGCTTAGTTACTAGCGCTGAGCAGTACTTC
CDR3aa: CASSLVTSAEQYF

len: 12
d_gene: TRBD1
abundance: few
j_gene: TRBJ1-2
v_gene: TRBV25-1
CDR3nt: TGTGCCGCAAGGACAGGGTCGTATGGCTACACCTTC
CDR3aa: CAARTGSYGYTF

len: 12
d_gene: NA
abundance: NA
j_gene: TRBJ2-7
v_gene: TRBV6-5
CDR3nt: TGTGCCAGCAGTCGCTCGTCCGGGGAGCAGTACTTC
CDR3aa: CASSRSSGEQYF

len: 13
d_gene: NA
abundance: NA
j_gene: TRBJ1-1
v_gene: TRBV5-1
CDR3nt: TGCGCCAGCGGGGCAGGTGGGAATACTGAAGCTTTCTTT
CDR3aa: CASGAGGNTEAFF

len: 13
d_gene: NA
abundance: NA
j_gene: TRBJ1-2
v_gene: TRBV7-9
CDR3nt: TGTGCCAGCAGCTTAGGACCGGGGATGGGCTACACCTTC
CDR3aa: CASSLGPGMGYTF

len: 17
d_gene: TRBD2
abundance: NA
j_gene: TRBJ2-1
v_gene: TRBV24-1
CDR3nt: TGTGCCACCAGTGATCCACGACTAGCGGGAGGATACAATGAGCAGTTCTTC
CDR3aa: CATSDPRLAGGYNEQFF

len: 18
d_gene: TRBD2
abundance: NA
j_gene: TRBJ2-7
v_gene: TRBV6-6
CDR3nt: TGTGCCAGCAGTCCGCTAGGGACTAGCGGGAGAGATCCCTACGAGCAGTACTTC
CDR3aa: CASSPLGTSGRDPYEQYF

len: 14
d_gene: NA
abundance: NA
j_gene: TRBJ1-1
v_gene: TRBV19
CDR3nt: TGTGCCAGTAGTATGGTCCGGGGTACCACTGAAGCTTTCTTT
CDR3aa: CASSMVRGTTEAFF

len: 15
d_gene: TRBD2
abundance: NA
j_gene: TRBJ2-7
v_gene: TRBV11-3
CDR3nt: TGTGCCAGCAGCCAGAGGGTGGGAGGGGCCTACGAGCAGTACTTC
CDR3aa: CASSQRVGGAYEQYF

len: 17
d_gene: TRBD2
abundance: NA
j_gene: TRBJ2-1
v_gene: TRBV19
CDR3nt: TGTGCCAGTAGAACCTCTAGCGGGGGCCCCTCCTACAATGAGCAGTTCTTC
CDR3aa: CASRTSSGGPSYNEQFF

len: 15
d_gene: NA
abundance: NA
j_gene: TRBJ2-6
v_gene: TRBV19
CDR3nt: TGTGCCAGTAGTGTACAGGCCTCTGGGGCCAACGTCCTGACTTTC
CDR3aa: CASSVQASGANVLTF

len: 17
d_gene: TRBD1
abundance: NA
j_gene: TRBJ1-5
v_gene: TRBV18
CDR3nt: TGTGCCAGCTCACCGAGGCCGACAGGGCTTGGCAATCAGCCCCAGCATTTT
CDR3aa: CASSPRPTGLGNQPQHF

len: 16
d_gene: NA
abundance: NA
j_gene: TRBJ2-7
v_gene: TRBV11-2
CDR3nt: TGTGCCAGCAGCCACGTCGCTGGCCAGGGGAGGGACGAGCAGTACTTC
CDR3aa: CASSHVAGQGRDEQYF

len: 15
d_gene: NA
abundance: few
j_gene: TRBJ1-2
v_gene: TRBV4-2
CDR3nt: TGTGCCAGCAGCACTCCTGACAGAGGCGCGCAAGGCTACACCTTC
CDR3aa: CASSTPDRGAQGYTF

len: 15
d_gene: TRBD1
abundance: NA
j_gene: TRBJ2-7
v_gene: TRBV9
CDR3nt: TGTGCCAGCAGCGTAGAGGGGGGGACAGGGGTCGAGCAGTACTTC
CDR3aa: CASSVEGGTGVEQYF

len: 14
d_gene: NA
abundance: few
j_gene: TRBJ1-6
v_gene: TRBV5-1
CDR3nt: TGCGCCAGCAGTGAAGGGGGGGATAATTCACCCCTCCACTTT
CDR3aa: CASSEGGDNSPLHF

len: 16
d_gene: NA
abundance: NA
j_gene: TRBJ1-1
v_gene: TRBV13
CDR3nt: TGTGCCAGCAGCTCCTTCCCAGGGAGGGAGGGTACTGAAGCTTTCTTT
CDR3aa: CASSSFPGREGTEAFF

len: 13
d_gene: TRBD1
abundance: few
j_gene: TRBJ2-7
v_gene: TRBV5-1
CDR3nt: TGCGCCAGCAGCTTATCAGGGGGACACGAGCAGTACTTC
CDR3aa: CASSLSGGHEQYF

len: 14
d_gene: NA
abundance: NA
j_gene: TRBJ2-1
v_gene: TRBV10-2
CDR3nt: TGCGCCAGCAGTGAGACCACCCGCTCAGGGGAGCAGTTCTTC
CDR3aa: CASSETTRSGEQFF

len: 15
d_gene: NA
abundance: few
j_gene: TRBJ1-1
v_gene: TRBV9
CDR3nt: TGTGCCAGCAGCGTAGATCAGGGTCTGAACACTGAAGCTTTCTTT
CDR3aa: CASSVDQGLNTEAFF

len: 16
d_gene: NA
abundance: NA
j_gene: TRBJ1-2
v_gene: TRBV6-6
CDR3nt: TGTGCCAGCAGTTACCTACCAGGGGAATTAAACTATGGCTACACCTTC
CDR3aa: CASSYLPGELNYGYTF

len: 15
d_gene: TRBD1
abundance: once
j_gene: TRBJ1-2
v_gene: TRBV6-5
CDR3nt: TGTGCCAGCAGTTACCCCCAACAGGGGGCCATCGGCTACACCTTC
CDR3aa: CASSYPQQGAIGYTF

len: 15
d_gene: TRBD1
abundance: few
j_gene: TRBJ1-2
v_gene: TRBV4-2
CDR3nt: TGTGCCAGCAGCCGCACCGGACAGGGGGCGCATGGCTACACCTTC
CDR3aa: CASSRTGQGAHGYTF

len: 18
d_gene: TRBD2
abundance: NA
j_gene: TRBJ2-1
v_gene: TRBV10-3
CDR3nt: TGTGCCATCAGTGAGGCTAGCGGGGGATCCTCTCTCTACAATGAGCAGTTCTTC
CDR3aa: CAISEASGGSSLYNEQFF

len: 16
d_gene: TRBD1
abundance: NA
j_gene: TRBJ2-7
v_gene: TRBV28
CDR3nt: TGTGCCAGCAGTTTAATCGGGACAGGTATCTCCTACGAGCAGTACTTC
CDR3aa: CASSLIGTGISYEQYF

len: 15
d_gene: TRBD1
abundance: few
j_gene: TRBJ2-7
v_gene: TRBV4-1
CDR3nt: TGCGCCAGCAGCCAAGGCAGGGGACAGGGCTACGAGCAGTACTTC
CDR3aa: CASSQGRGQGYEQYF

len: 12
d_gene: NA
abundance: NA
j_gene: TRBJ1-2
v_gene: TRBV19
CDR3nt: TGTGCCAGTAGTATCAGTAACTATGGCTACACCTTC
CDR3aa: CASSISNYGYTF

len: 13
d_gene: TRBD2
abundance: few
j_gene: TRBJ2-3
v_gene: TRBV11-3
CDR3nt: TGTGCCAGCAGCTCACTAGCGAGGGATACGCAGTATTTT
CDR3aa: CASSSLARDTQYF

len: 14
d_gene: NA
abundance: NA
j_gene: TRBJ2-7
v_gene: TRBV27
CDR3nt: TGTGCCAGCAGCTTAAGATCGAACAACTACGAGCAGTACTTC
CDR3aa: CASSLRSNNYEQYF

len: 15
d_gene: TRBD2
abundance: NA
j_gene: TRBJ2-7
v_gene: TRBV5-6
CDR3nt: TGTGCCAGCAGCCAGGGACTAGCGGGAATCTACGAGCAGTACTTC
CDR3aa: CASSQGLAGIYEQYF

len: 16
d_gene: TRBD1
abundance: NA
j_gene: TRBJ2-2
v_gene: TRBV12-5
CDR3nt: TGTGCTAGTGGTTACGGACAGGGGGCGAACACCGGGGAGCTGTTTTTT
CDR3aa: CASGYGQGANTGELFF

len: 13
d_gene: NA
abundance: NA
j_gene: TRBJ2-7
v_gene: TRBV3-1/TRBV3-2
CDR3nt: TGTGCCAGCAGCCAAACCCTAACCTACGAGCAGTACTTC
CDR3aa: CASSQTLTYEQYF

len: 14
d_gene: TRBD1
abundance: NA
j_gene: TRBJ2-5
v_gene: TRBV5-4
CDR3nt: TGTGCCAGCAGCCGTAAAGCAGGGGGAGAGACCCAGTACTTC
CDR3aa: CASSRKAGGETQYF

len: 17
d_gene: TRBD2
abundance: once
j_gene: TRBJ2-1
v_gene: TRBV3-1/TRBV3-2
CDR3nt: TGTGCCAGCAGCCAAGAAAGGGAAGCGGGGCCAACCAATGAGCAGTTCTTC
CDR3aa: CASSQEREAGPTNEQFF

len: 16
d_gene: TRBD2
abundance: NA
j_gene: TRBJ2-7
v_gene: TRBV3-1/TRBV3-2
CDR3nt: TGTGCCAGCAGCCCCCTTCGAGGGACTAGGACCGGCGAGCAGTACTTC
CDR3aa: CASSPLRGTRTGEQYF

len: 15
d_gene: NA
abundance: NA
j_gene: TRBJ1-6
v_gene: TRBV27
CDR3nt: TGTGCCAGCAGTTCATACAGGGCTGGTAACTCACCCCTCCACTTT
CDR3aa: CASSSYRAGNSPLHF

len: 16
d_gene: TRBD1
abundance: NA
j_gene: TRBJ2-2
v_gene: TRBV7-9
CDR3nt: TGTGCCAGCAGCTTAAGGACAGGTCGTTTAGGAGGGGAGCTGTTTTTT
CDR3aa: CASSLRTGRLGGELFF

len: 16
d_gene: TRBD1
abundance: NA
j_gene: TRBJ2-2
v_gene: TRBV10-1
CDR3nt: TGCGCCAGCAGTGATGGACAGGGGGCGCCCACCGGGGAGCTGTTTTTT
CDR3aa: CASSDGQGAPTGELFF

len: 15
d_gene: TRBD1
abundance: once
j_gene: TRBJ1-2
v_gene: TRBV7-8
CDR3nt: TGTGCCAGCAGCCAAGCAGGGGGCGCAGGCTATGGCTACACCTTC
CDR3aa: CASSQAGGAGYGYTF

len: 11
d_gene: NA
abundance: once
j_gene: TRBJ2-7
v_gene: TRBV20-1
CDR3nt: TGCAGTGCAACCCAGGGCCACGAGCAGTACTTC
CDR3aa: CSATQGHEQYF

len: 14
d_gene: NA
abundance: NA
j_gene: TRBJ2-7
v_gene: TRBV28
CDR3nt: TGTGCCAGCAGTTTAGCCGGGAGTGGCTACGAGCAGTACTTC
CDR3aa: CASSLAGSGYEQYF

len: 15
d_gene: NA
abundance: NA
j_gene: TRBJ2-1
v_gene: TRBV7-8
CDR3nt: TGTGCCAGCAGCCCGGAGGGACAGCTATACAATGAGCAGTTCTTC
CDR3aa: CASSPEGQLYNEQFF

len: 13
d_gene: NA
abundance: NA
j_gene: TRBJ2-7
v_gene: TRBV7-9
CDR3nt: TGTGCCAGCAGCCCAACAGGTGCCTACGAGCAGTACTTC
CDR3aa: CASSPTGAYEQYF